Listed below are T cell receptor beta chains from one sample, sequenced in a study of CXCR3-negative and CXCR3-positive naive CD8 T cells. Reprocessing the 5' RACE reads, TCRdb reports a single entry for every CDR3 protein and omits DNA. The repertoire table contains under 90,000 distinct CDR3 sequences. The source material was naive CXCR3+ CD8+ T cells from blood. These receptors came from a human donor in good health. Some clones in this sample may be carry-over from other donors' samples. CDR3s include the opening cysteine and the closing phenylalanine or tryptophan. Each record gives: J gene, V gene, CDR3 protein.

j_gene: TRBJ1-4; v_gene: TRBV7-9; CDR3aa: CASSSLGQGEKLFF
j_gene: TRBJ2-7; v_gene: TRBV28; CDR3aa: CASSFGTRSSYEQYF
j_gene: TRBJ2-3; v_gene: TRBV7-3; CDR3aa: CASSLNGGTDTQYF
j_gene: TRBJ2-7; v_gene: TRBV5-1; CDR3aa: CASSSYQGSYEQYF
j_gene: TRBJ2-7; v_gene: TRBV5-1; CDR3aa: CASSLGGEQYF
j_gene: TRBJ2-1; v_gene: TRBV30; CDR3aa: CAGVLANTAKQFF
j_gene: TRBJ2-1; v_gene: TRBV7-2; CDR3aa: CASSLVDRVHEQFF
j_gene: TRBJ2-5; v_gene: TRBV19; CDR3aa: CASSGEETQYF
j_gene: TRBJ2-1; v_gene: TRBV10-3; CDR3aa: CAAQTGGTPSIEQFF
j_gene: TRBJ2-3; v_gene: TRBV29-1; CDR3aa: CSAPGQGSITDTQYF
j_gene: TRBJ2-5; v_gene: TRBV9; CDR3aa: CASSDSVQETQYF
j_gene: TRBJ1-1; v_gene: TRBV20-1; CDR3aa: CSARVGTPPLQNTEAFF
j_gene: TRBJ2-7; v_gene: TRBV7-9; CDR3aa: CASSFQTSYEQYF
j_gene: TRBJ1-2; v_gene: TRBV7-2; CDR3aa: CASSLGNTYGYTF
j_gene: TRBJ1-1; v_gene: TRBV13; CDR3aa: CASSSGTRGTEAFF
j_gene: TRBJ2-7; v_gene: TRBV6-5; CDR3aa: CASSYDRDRNEQYF
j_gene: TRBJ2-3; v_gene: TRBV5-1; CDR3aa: CASSLYQLAASTDTQYF
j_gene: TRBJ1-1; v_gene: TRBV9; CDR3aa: CASSVVGQNTEAFF
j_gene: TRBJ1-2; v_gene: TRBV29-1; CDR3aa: CSVTLQGDYGYTF
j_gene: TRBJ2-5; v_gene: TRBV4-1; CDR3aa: CASSQVGEETQYF
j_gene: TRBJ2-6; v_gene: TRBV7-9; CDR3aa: CASSHRNRLSGANVLTF
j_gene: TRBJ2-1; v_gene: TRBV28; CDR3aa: CARSTSGNNEQFF
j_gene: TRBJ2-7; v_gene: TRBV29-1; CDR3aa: CSVRTGKTFEQYF
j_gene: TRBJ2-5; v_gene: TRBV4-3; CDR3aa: CASSQDLSGSQETQYF
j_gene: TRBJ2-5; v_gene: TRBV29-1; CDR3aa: CSALRGEETQYF
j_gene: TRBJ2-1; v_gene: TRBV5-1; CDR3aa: CASSWGTGTYNEQFF
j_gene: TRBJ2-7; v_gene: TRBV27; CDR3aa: CASSLIGGETSAYF
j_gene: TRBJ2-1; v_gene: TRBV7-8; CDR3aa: CASSPPGLGGNEQFF
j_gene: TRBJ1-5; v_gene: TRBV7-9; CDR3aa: CASSLDRQPQHF
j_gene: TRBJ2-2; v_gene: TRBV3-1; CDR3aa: CASSQPWTSGTGELFF
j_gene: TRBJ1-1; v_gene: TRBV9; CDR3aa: CASSVSGAMNTEAFF
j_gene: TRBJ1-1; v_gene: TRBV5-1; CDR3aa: CASSPGQGNTEAFF
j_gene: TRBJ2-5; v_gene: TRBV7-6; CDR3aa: CASSSSWETQYF
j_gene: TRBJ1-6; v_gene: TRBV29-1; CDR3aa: CSVAGRGSVYNSPLHF
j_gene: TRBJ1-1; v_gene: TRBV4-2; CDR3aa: CASSRHRGQGNTEAFF